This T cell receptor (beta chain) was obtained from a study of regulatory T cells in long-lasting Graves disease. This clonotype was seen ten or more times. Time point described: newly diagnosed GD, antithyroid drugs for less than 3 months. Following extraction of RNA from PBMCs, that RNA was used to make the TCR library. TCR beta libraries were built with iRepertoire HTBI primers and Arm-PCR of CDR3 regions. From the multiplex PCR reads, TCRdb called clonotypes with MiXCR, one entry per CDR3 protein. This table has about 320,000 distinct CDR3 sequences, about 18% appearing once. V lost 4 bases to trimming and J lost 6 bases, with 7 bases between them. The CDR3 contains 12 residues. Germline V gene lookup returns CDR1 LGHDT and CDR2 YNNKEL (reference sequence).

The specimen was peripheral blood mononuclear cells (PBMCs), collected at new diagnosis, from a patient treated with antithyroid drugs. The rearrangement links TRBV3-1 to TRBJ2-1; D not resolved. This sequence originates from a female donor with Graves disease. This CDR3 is CASSRGFNEQFF. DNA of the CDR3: TGTGCCAGCAGCCGGGGATTCAATGAGCAGTTCTTC.